This T cell receptor beta chain was profiled in a study of T-cell memory formation after mild COVID-19. Findings of the study overall: That cross-reactive memory joined was suggested by some responding clones appearing in pre-infection memory. Contracting CD4+ clones lay largely in CM and EM, with CD8+ ones residing in EMRA.

This clonotype was seen a few times. What it binds is unknown. CDR1 is DFQATT, CDR2 SNEGSKA, per germline (reference sequence). This CDR3 spans 19 amino acids. Trimming took 0 bases from V and 0 from J, leaving 24 bases between them. TCRdb redid the calling of the 5' RACE reads with MiXCR, one entry per CDR3 protein. The data contain about 470,000 distinct CDR3 sequences, 20% to 30% of them singletons. The receptor comes from an adult woman who had mild COVID-19 (a few samples of this study predate the infection). Cell type and time point are not known. Sequenced input: PBMCs or a T cell subset sorted from them (not recorded which). The genes are TRBV20-1 and TRBJ2-7, with D perhaps matching TRBD2 (6 bases). The CDR3 coding sequence is TGCAGTGCTAGAGATTATGGCAGGACCTTAGGAGGGGACTCCTACGAGCAGTACTTC. It specifies CSARDYGRTLGGDSYEQYF.